The 2 T cell receptor beta chains reported below all come from one sample, sequenced in a study of regulatory T cells in long-lasting Graves disease. Time point described: persistent/refractory GD, antithyroid drugs over 5 years with positive TRAb. PBMCs provided the RNA from which the TCR library was made. According to the study, TCR beta libraries were built with iRepertoire HTBI primers and CDR3-region Arm-PCR. TCRdb re-called the multiplex PCR reads with MiXCR, one entry per CDR3 protein. The sample includes a few hundred thousand distinct CDR3 sequences, about 25% of them seen just once. Sequenced here: peripheral blood mononuclear cells (PBMCs), sampled when the disease was refractory, from a patient treated with antithyroid drugs. The source of these receptors is a female donor with Graves disease.

This clonotype was seen only a few times. The junction and the germline gene differ at one end; a read error may be behind it. This rearrangement joins TRBV27 to TRBJ2-2; D gene uncertain. This CDR3 comprises 16 residues. Per the germline V gene, CDR1 is MNHEY and CDR2 is SMNVEV (reference sequence). The CDR3: CASSISESRWTGELFF. The DNA for the CDR3 is TGTGCCAGCAGTATATCGGAGAGTAGGTGGACCGGGGAGCTGTTTTTT.

This clonotype was detected only a few times. The chain recombines TRBV19 with TRBJ2-7; D is undetermined. Germline CDR1 LNHDA, CDR2 SQIVND (reference sequence). The CDR3 length is 10 residues. V was pared by 4 bases and J by 5 bases, with 3 bases between. The CDR3 here is CASSTHEQYF. CDR3 DNA: TGTGCCAGTAGTACCCACGAGCAGTACTTC.